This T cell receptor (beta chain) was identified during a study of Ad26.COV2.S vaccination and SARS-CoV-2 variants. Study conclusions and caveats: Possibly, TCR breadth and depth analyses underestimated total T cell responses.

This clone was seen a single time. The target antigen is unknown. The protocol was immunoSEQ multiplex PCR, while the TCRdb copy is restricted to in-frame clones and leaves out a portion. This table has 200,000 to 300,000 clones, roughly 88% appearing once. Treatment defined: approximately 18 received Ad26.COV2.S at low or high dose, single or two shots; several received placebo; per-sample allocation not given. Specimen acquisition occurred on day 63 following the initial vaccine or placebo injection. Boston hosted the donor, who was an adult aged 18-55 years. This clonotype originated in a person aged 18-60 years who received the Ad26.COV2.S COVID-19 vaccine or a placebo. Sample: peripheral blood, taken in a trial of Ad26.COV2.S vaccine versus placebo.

CDR3 protein: CASSLVRENSPLHF. In DNA, the CDR3 is TGTGCCAGCAGCTTGGTCAGGGAAAATTCACCCCTCCACTTT. The chain links TRBV5-4 to TRBJ1-6, with D tentatively TRBD1 (5 bases). V dropped 0 bases and J dropped 7 bases, with 8 bases sitting between them. Germline values: CDR1 SGHNT, CDR2 YYREEE (reference sequence). The CDR3 sequence is 14 residues long.